This passage covers 25 T cell receptor beta chains from one sample sequenced in a study of blood T cell repertoires in COVID-19. Profiled with immunoSEQ multiplex PCR; TCRdb holds only in-frame clones, not every one. The sample contains around 330,000 clones, about 87% of which appear only once. The sequenced sample consisted of PBMCs or T cells enriched from blood (not recorded which). All receptors come from a young woman who had recovered from COVID-19.

This chain uses TRBV4-3 with TRBJ2-5; TRBD1 aligns across 7 bases. Germline CDR1 LGHNA, CDR2 YSLEER. V was pared by 0 bases and J by 7 bases, with 11 bases of the junction left unmatched. The CDR3 consists of 16 residues. CDR3 coding DNA: TGCGCCAGCAGCCAAGAAAGGGGGCCGGGGTGGATGACCCAGTACTTC. Protein sequence: CASSQERGPGWMTQYF.

The rearrangement uses TRBV23-1 and TRBJ2-1; 9 bases fit TRBD2. TRBV23-1 is an ORF, and what it does is uncertain. This CDR3 spans 14 amino acids. Losses at the gene ends were 3 bases for V and 5 bases for J; bases not matched to a gene: 2. The CDR3 DNA is TGCGCCAGCAGTCAGAAGCGGGGGGACAATGAGCAGTTCTTC. Encoded protein: CASSQKRGDNEQFF.

The chain is built from TRBV27 and TRBJ1-6; D is uncertain. V dropped 5 bases and J dropped 0 bases, with 8 bases sitting between them. The CDR3 sequence is 15 residues long. Looked up from germline, CDR1 is MNHEY and CDR2 is SMNVEV (reference sequence). The chain's CDR3 is CASSPIVSYNSPLHF. The CDR3 nucleotides are TGTGCCAGCAGTCCCATAGTCTCCTATAATTCACCCCTCCACTTT.

Concerning this clone: The junction does not match germline at one end; this may be a read error. This sequence joins TRBV11-3 and TRBJ1-2; TRBD1 matches 7 bases. The CDR3 contains 12 residues. CDR1 and CDR2 from the germline V gene are SGHNT and YENEEA. CDR3 nucleotide sequence: TGTGCCAGCAGCTTAGCCGGTGGACAGGTCCGCTTC. Its protein is CASSLAGGQVRF.

To note about this clone: The same CDR3 arises from other DNA sequences in this sample as well. The chain uses TRBV28 and TRBJ1-2; 7 bases are shared with TRBD1. V was pared by 5 bases and J by 5 bases, with 2 bases of the junction left unmatched. CDR3 size: 12 residues. CDR1 is MDHEN, CDR2 SYDVKM, per germline. The CDR3 is CASSRQGYGYTF. The CDR3 DNA sequence: TGTGCCAGCAGTCGACAGGGTTATGGCTACACCTTC.

The chain is built from TRBV7-2 and TRBJ1-4; 9 nucleotides agree with TRBD1. Germline assignment: CDR1 SGHTA and CDR2 FQGNSA. This CDR3 has 14 residues. Germline trimming cut 4 bases from V and 5 bases from J; bases unmatched to any gene: 2. The CDR3 DNA reads TGTGCCAGCAGCTCACAGGGGGCGAATGAAAAACTGTTTTTT. It codes for CASSSQGANEKLFF. Together with reference TRBV7-2 and TRBJ1-4, the CDR3 gives the full variable domain: GAGVSQSPSNKVTEKGKDVELRCDPISGHTALYWYRQSLGQGLEFLIYFQGNSAPDKSGLPSDRFSAERTGGSVSTLTIQRTQQEDSAVYLCASSSQGANEKLFFGSGTQLSVL.

The V call is TRBV7-2, the J call TRBJ1-6; 7 bases map to TRBD1. V gave up 6 bases and J gave up 4 bases; unmatched junction bases: 9. The germline V gene has CDR1 SGHTA and CDR2 FQGNSA. This CDR3 has 16 amino acids. The CDR3 region is CASSSDRNSYNSPLHF. The CDR3 DNA sequence: TGTGCCAGCAGTTCGGACAGGAATTCATATAATTCACCCCTCCACTTT.

The chain links TRBV27 to TRBJ1-5; 9 bases align to TRBD1. Trimming took 5 bases from V and 0 from J; bases not matched to a gene: 11. CDR3 length: 18 amino acids. Germline V gene sequence: CDR1 MNHEY, CDR2 SMNVEV (reference sequence). The CDR3 region is CASSKGTGSFYSNQPQHF. In DNA form, the CDR3 reads TGTGCCAGCAGTAAAGGGACAGGGAGTTTTTATAGCAATCAGCCCCAGCATTTT.

This chain links TRBV4-2 with TRBJ1-5; 7 nucleotides match TRBD1. Germline CDR1 is LGHNA and CDR2 is YNFKEQ. The ends lost 0 bases at V and 8 bases at J; junction bases unmatched: 19. This CDR3 region has 19 residues. The CDR3 here is CASSQEPTHSGTDTKPQHF. The CDR3 region has the DNA TGTGCCAGCAGCCAAGAACCCACCCATTCCGGGACAGATACTAAGCCCCAGCATTTT.

This chain joins TRBV9 and TRBJ2-7; 7 nucleotides align to TRBD2. CDR1 is SGDLS and CDR2 is YYNGEE in the germline V gene. CDR3 length equals 16 residues. With 4 bases clipped from V and 0 bases from J, the junction kept 10 bases outside the gene matches. CDR3: CASSRGSAGNSYEQYF. CDR3 DNA sequence: TGTGCCAGCAGCCGAGGGTCAGCGGGGAACTCCTACGAGCAGTACTTC.

The V gene is TRBV30, the J gene TRBJ1-5, with TRBD1 matching 8 bases. V was clipped by 1 base and J by 4 bases; unmatched bases: 6. The CDR3 spans 15 residues. Per the germline V gene, CDR1 is GTSNPN and CDR2 is SVGIG (reference sequence). CDR3 protein: CAWSDGGQGNQPQHF. The CDR3 nucleotides read TGTGCCTGGAGTGACGGAGGACAGGGTAATCAGCCCCAGCATTTT.

This chain joins TRBV28 and TRBJ2-7, with TRBD1 identical over 9 bases. V trimming: 5 bases; J trimming: 6 bases; junction bases outside the gene matches: 8. CDR3 length equals 14 residues. CDR1 and CDR2 from the germline V gene are MDHEN and SYDVKM. The chain's CDR3 is CASSALGTGSEQYF. In DNA form, the CDR3 reads TGTGCCAGCAGTGCCCTCGGGACAGGGAGCGAGCAGTACTTC.

V gene TRBV5-6 combines with J gene TRBJ1-4, with 10 positions matching TRBD1. The J segment lost 5 bases and the V segment lost 3 bases, leaving 4 bases of the junction unmatched. CDR3 size: 15 residues. CDR1 is SGHDT, CDR2 YYEEEE, per germline. DNA of the CDR3: TGTGCCAGCAGCTCACCGGGACAGGGGAATGAAAAACTGTTTTTT. This translates into CASSSPGQGNEKLFF.

V is TRBV5-1 and J is TRBJ1-3, with 7 nucleotides matching TRBD1. V trimming: 1 base; J trimming: 1 base; junction bases outside the gene matches: 5. The V gene's germline CDR1 is SGHRS and CDR2 YFSETQ. The CDR3 spans 16 residues. CDR3 residues: CASSLLEQGSGNTIYF. CDR3 nucleotide sequence: TGCGCCAGCAGCTTGTTGGAACAGGGGTCTGGAAACACCATATATTTT.

The chain combines TRBV5-1 with TRBJ1-6, with D perhaps TRBD1 (6 bases). The CDR3 runs 17 residues. CDR1 is SGHRS, CDR2 YFSETQ, per germline. Trimming cost V 4 bases and J 6 bases, with 20 bases left between them. The CDR3 protein is CASSRFQGGGVNSPLHF. In DNA, the CDR3 is TGCGCCAGCAGCCGATTCCAGGGAGGGGGGGTTAATTCACCCCTCCACTTT.

The rearrangement links TRBV6-1 to TRBJ2-7; tentative D call: TRBD1 (6 bases). CDR1 is MNHNS, CDR2 SASEGT, per germline. The ends were cut back, 4 bases at V and 0 bases at J, with 19 bases in the middle. This CDR3 comprises 17 residues. CDR3 loop: CASSVFSGVRNSYEQYF. The CDR3 nucleotides are TGTGCCAGCAGTGTATTCTCAGGGGTTAGGAACTCCTACGAGCAGTACTTC.

V and J are TRBV27 and TRBJ2-7; D remains ambiguous. The V end was cut by 2 bases, the J end by 2 bases, with 10 bases between. The CDR3 sequence is 14 residues long. Per germline, CDR1 MNHEY and CDR2 SMNVEV (reference sequence). The CDR3 sequence: CASSLAEPPYEQYF. CDR3 in DNA: TGTGCCAGCAGTTTAGCGGAGCCCCCCTACGAGCAGTACTTC.

The chain uses TRBV6-4 and TRBJ2-2, with TRBD2 identical over 12 bases. The CDR3 length is 15 residues. Losses at the gene ends were 6 bases for V and 2 bases for J; bases not matched to a gene: 1. Germline V CDR1 and CDR2: MRHNA, SNTAGT. The CDR3 loop is CASSGLAGNTGELFF. The CDR3 bases are TGTGCCAGCAGCGGACTAGCGGGAAACACCGGGGAGCTGTTTTTT.

This rearrangement joins TRBV2 to TRBJ2-1; the D gene is possibly TRBD1 (6 bases). The V gene lost 6 bases and the J gene lost 0 bases, with 12 bases spanning the gap. Germline values: CDR1 SNHLY, CDR2 FYNNEI. CDR3 size: 15 residues. DNA of the CDR3: TGTGCCAGCAGCGAAACAGGGAACTCCTACAATGAGCAGTTCTTC. Residues: CASSETGNSYNEQFF.

There are many counts of this clone. V usage is TRBV7-9 and J usage is TRBJ1-1, with D tentatively TRBD1 (5 bases). Per the germline V gene, CDR1 is SEHNR and CDR2 is FQNEAQ (reference sequence). The CDR3 is 15 amino acids. The V and J ends lost 4 bases and 4 bases respectively, with 16 bases between them. CDR3 loop: CASSSRTIGGTEAFF. CDR3 coding DNA: TGTGCCAGCAGCTCCCGGACTATTGGGGGCACTGAAGCTTTCTTT.

The chain carries TRBV5-1 and TRBJ1-3; 9 bases are shared with TRBD1. In germline, CDR1 is SGHRS, CDR2 YFSETQ. This CDR3 is 15 amino acids long. The V segment lost 4 bases and the J segment 2 bases; nucleotides outside the gene matches: 4. CDR3 DNA sequence: TGCGCCAGCAGCCCAGGGACAGGGACTGGAAACACCATATATTTT. It is translated as CASSPGTGTGNTIYF. Together with reference TRBV5-1 and TRBJ1-3, the CDR3 gives the full variable domain: KAGVTQTPRYLIKTRGQQVTLSCSPISGHRSVSWYQQTPGQGLQFLFEYFSETQRNKGNFPGRFSGRQFSNSRSEMNVSTLELGDSALYLCASSPGTGTGNTIYFGEGSWLTVV.

The chain is built from TRBV24-1 and TRBJ2-1; 8 bases are a match to TRBD2. The CDR3 contains 18 residues. CDR1 and CDR2 (germline): KGHDR, SFDVKD. J gave up 5 bases and V 2 bases, and 13 bases lay outside the gene matches. The CDR3 is CATSDSTPGGGLDNEQFF. In DNA, the CDR3 is TGTGCCACCAGTGATTCCACCCCCGGGGGGGGGCTGGACAATGAGCAGTTCTTC.

V and J are TRBV9 and TRBJ1-2; D is ambiguous. CDR3 length: 17 residues. Germline V gene data show CDR1 as SGDLS and CDR2 as YYNGEE. Between the trimmed V and J ends, which lost 3 bases and 5 bases, there was a span of 23 bases. The CDR3 DNA is TGTGCCAGCAGCGATCCCACCGACAAGGCGAACTTATATGGCTACACCTTC. Translating gives CASSDPTDKANLYGYTF.

The rearrangement joins TRBV7-2 to TRBJ2-3, with D possibly TRBD2 on 6 matching bases. The CDR3 loop spans 12 amino acids. Germline assignment: CDR1 SGHTA and CDR2 FQGNSA. Trimming took off 1 base at V and 8 bases at J, with 7 bases between the two ends. CDR3 bases: TGTGCCAGCAGCTTAGGCGGGACTACGCAGTATTTT. Translating gives CASSLGGTTQYF.

The chain employs TRBV6-1 and TRBJ2-7, with a tentative D call TRBD2 (6 bases). This CDR3 is 16 amino acids long. Germline-derived CDR1 and CDR2 are MNHNS and SASEGT. Trimming removed 0 bases from V and 3 bases from J, with 15 bases in between. The CDR3 here is CASSEALTRNGYEQYF. DNA for the CDR3: TGTGCCAGCAGTGAAGCGCTGACTAGAAATGGCTACGAGCAGTACTTC.